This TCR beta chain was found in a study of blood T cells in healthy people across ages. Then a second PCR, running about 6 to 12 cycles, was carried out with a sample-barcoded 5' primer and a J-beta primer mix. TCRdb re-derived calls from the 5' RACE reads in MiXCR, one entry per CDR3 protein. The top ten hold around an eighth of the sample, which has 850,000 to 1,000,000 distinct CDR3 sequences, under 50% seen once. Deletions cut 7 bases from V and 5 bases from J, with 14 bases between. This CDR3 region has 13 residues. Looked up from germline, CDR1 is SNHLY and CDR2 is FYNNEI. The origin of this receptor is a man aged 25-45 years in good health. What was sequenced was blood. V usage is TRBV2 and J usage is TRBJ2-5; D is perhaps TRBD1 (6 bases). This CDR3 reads CASKRAGVETQYF. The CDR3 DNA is TGTGCCAGCAAAAGGGCAGGGGTGGAGACCCAGTACTTC.